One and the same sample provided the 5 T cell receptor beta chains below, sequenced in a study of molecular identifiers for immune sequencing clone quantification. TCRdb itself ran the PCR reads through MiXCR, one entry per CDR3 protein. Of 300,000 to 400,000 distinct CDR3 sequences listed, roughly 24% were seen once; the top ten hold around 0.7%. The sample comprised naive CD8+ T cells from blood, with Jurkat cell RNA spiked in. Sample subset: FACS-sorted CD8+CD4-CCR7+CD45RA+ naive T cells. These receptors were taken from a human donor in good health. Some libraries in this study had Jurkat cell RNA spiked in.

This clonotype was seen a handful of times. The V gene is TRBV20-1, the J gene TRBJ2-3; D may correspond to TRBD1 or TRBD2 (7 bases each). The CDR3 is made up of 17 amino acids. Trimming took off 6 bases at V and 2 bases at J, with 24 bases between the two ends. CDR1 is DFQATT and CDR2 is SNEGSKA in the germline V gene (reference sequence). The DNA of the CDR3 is TGCAGTGCCCCACAGGGGCGGGAGCCAACCTACACAGATACGCAGTATTTT. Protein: CSAPQGREPTYTDTQYF.

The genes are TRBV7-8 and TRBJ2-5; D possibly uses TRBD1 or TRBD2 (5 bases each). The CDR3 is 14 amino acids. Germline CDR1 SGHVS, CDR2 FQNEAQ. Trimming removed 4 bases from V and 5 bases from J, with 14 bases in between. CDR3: CASSSPGTLETQYF. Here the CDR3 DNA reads TGTGCCAGCAGCTCTCCCGGGACGCTGGAGACCCAGTACTTC.

As DNA, the CDR3 is TGTGCCAGCAGTACCAACCCCGGGGCCTACGAGCAGTACTTC. It codes for CASSTNPGAYEQYF. The rearrangement joins TRBV6-5 to TRBJ2-7, with D perhaps matching TRBD2 (5 bases). Per germline, CDR1 MNHEY and CDR2 SVGAGI. V dropped 5 bases and J dropped 2 bases, with 13 bases sitting between them. CDR3 length equals 14 residues.

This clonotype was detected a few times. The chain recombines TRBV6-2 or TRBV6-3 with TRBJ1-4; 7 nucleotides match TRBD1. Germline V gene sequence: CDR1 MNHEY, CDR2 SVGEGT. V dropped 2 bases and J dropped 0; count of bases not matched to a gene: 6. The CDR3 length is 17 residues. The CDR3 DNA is TGTGCCAGCAGTTACCCGGGGACAGCTTCAACTAATGAAAAACTGTTTTTT. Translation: CASSYPGTASTNEKLFF.

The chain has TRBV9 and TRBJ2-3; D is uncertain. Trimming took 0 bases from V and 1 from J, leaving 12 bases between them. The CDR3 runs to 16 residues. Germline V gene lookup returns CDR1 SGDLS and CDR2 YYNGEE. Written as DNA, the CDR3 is TGTGCCAGCAGCGTAGGGTCCCGGTGGGGCACAGATACGCAGTATTTT. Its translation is CASSVGSRWGTDTQYF.